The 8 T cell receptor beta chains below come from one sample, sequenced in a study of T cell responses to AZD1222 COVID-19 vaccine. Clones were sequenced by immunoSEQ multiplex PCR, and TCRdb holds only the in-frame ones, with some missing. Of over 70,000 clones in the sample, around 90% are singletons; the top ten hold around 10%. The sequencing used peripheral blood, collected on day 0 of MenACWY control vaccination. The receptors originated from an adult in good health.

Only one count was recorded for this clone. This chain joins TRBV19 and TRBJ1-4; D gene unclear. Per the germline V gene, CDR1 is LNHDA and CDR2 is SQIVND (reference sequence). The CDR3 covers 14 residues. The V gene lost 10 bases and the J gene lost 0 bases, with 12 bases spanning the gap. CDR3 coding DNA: TGTGCCACTCGGACGGGTGCAACTAATGAAAAACTGTTTTTT. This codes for CATRTGATNEKLFF.

CDR3 sequence reads: CASSLLGGSEKLFF. The CDR3 DNA is TGTGCCAGCAGTTTACTCGGGGGTAGCGAAAAACTGTTTTTT. The rearrangement uses TRBV28 and TRBJ1-4; D perhaps matches TRBD1 (5 bases). V lost 2 bases and J lost 8, with 12 bases in between. This CDR3 has 14 residues. The germline V gene has CDR1 MDHEN and CDR2 SYDVKM.

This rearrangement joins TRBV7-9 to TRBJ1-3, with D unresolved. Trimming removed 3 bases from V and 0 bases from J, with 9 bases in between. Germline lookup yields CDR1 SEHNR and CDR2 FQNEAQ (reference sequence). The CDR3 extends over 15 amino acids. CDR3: CASSFGLASGNTIYF. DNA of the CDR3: TGTGCCAGCAGCTTTGGGCTAGCCTCTGGAAACACCATATATTTT.

CDR3 DNA sequence: TGCGCCAGCAGCTTGGATTTGGGAGAGAATGAAAAACTGTTTTTT. Translation gives CASSLDLGENEKLFF. The V and J genes are TRBV5-1 and TRBJ1-4; D is uncertain. The CDR3 is 15 residues long. The ends were cut back, 0 bases at V and 5 bases at J, with 11 bases in the middle. CDR1 is SGHRS, CDR2 YFSETQ, per germline.

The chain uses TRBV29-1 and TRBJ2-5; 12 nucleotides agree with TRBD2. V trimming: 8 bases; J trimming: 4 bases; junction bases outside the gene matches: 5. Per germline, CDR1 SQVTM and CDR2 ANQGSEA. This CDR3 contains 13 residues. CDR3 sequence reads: CSISSGGAETQYF. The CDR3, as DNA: TGCAGCATATCTAGCGGGGGGGCAGAGACCCAGTACTTC.

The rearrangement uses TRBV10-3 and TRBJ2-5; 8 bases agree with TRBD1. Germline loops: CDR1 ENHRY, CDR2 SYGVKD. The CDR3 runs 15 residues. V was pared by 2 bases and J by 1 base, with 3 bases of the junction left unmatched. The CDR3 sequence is CAISETGGGQETQYF. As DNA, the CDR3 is TGTGCCATCAGTGAGACAGGGGGTGGCCAAGAGACCCAGTACTTC.

Written as DNA, the CDR3 is TGTGCCAGCAGACGCACCGGGACAGGGAGCCTAGCCAAAAACATTCAGTACTTC. It translates to CASRRTGTGSLAKNIQYF. The rearrangement joins TRBV28 to TRBJ2-4; 9 nucleotides match TRBD1. The germline V gene encodes CDR1 MDHEN and CDR2 SYDVKM. This CDR3 contains 18 residues. J gave up 0 bases and V 6 bases, and 12 bases lay outside the gene matches. Full variable domain (remainder filled in from reference TRBV28 and TRBJ2-4): DVKVTQSSRYLVKRTGEKVFLECVQDMDHENMFWYRQDPGLGLRLIYFSYDVKMKEKGDIPEGYSVSREKKERFSLILESASTNQTSMYLCASRRTGTGSLAKNIQYFGAGTRLSVL.

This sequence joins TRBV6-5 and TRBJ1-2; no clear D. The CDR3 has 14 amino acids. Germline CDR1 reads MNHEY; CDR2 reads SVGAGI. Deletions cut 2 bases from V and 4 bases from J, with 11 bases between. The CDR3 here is CASSYRQAGYGYTF. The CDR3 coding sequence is TGTGCCAGCAGTTACCGGCAGGCGGGCTATGGCTACACCTTC.